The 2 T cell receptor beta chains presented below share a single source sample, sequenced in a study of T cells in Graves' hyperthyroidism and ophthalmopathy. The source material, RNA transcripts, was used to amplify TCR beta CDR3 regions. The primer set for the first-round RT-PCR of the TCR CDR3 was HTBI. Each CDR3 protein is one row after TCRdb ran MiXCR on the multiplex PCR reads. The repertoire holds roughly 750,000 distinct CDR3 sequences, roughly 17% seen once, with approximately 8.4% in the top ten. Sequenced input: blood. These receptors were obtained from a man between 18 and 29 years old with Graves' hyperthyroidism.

As DNA, the CDR3 is TGTGCCAGCAGCGACCCCGGGATTGCGCCCAACGAGCAGTACTTC. It yields the protein CASSDPGIAPNEQYF. This chain uses TRBV30 with TRBJ2-7, with a possible D match to TRBD2 (5 bases). The ends were cut back, 8 bases at V and 5 bases at J, with 25 bases in the middle. This CDR3 is built from 15 residues. Per the germline V gene, CDR1 is GTSNPN and CDR2 is SVGIG (reference sequence).

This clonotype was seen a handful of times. The CDR3 protein is CASKVPETDTQYF. CDR3 in DNA: TGTGCCAGCAAAGTACCGGAAACAGATACGCAGTATTTT. The V and J genes are TRBV5-6 and TRBJ2-3; D unclear. CDR3 length: 13 amino acids. V was shortened by 6 bases and J by 3 bases, with 11 bases between the two germline ends. Germline V gene sequence: CDR1 SGHDT, CDR2 YYEEEE.